This record covers a single T cell receptor beta chain. This entry comes from a study of blood T cells in healthy people across ages. The V gene end was trimmed by 8 bases and the J gene end by 2 bases; junction bases not matched to a gene: 8. The length of the CDR3 is 14 residues. Germline lookup yields CDR1 SGHTA and CDR2 FQGNSA. Combining a sample-barcoded 5' primer with a J-beta primer mix, a second PCR ran for 7 to 11 cycles. Researchers report that a template-switch adaptor with 12 random nucleotides tagged each cDNA molecule. From the 5' RACE reads, TCRdb called clonotypes with MiXCR, one entry per CDR3 protein. Seen here are a few hundred thousand distinct CDR3 sequences, approximately 47% observed once, and the top ten hold 50% to 65%.

The J gene is TRBJ1-2, the V gene TRBV7-2; the match to TRBD1 covers 7 bases. This receptor was taken from a man aged 55 to 69 in good health. Sequenced sample: blood. CDR3: CASWRQGRNYGYTF. The CDR3 bases are TGTGCCAGCTGGAGACAGGGAAGGAACTATGGCTACACCTTC.